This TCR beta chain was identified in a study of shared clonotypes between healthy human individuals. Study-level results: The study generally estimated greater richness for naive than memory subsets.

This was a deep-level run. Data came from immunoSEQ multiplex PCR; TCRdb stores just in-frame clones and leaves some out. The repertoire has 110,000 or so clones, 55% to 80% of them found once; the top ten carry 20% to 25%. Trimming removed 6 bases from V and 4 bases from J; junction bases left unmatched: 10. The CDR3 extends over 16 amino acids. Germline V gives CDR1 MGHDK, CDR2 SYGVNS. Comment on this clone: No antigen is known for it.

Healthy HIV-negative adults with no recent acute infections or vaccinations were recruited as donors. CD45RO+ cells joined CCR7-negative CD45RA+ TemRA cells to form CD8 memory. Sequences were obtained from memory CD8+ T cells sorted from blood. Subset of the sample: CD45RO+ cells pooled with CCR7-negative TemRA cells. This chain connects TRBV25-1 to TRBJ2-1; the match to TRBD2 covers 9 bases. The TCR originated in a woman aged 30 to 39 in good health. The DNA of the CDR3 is TGTGCCAGCAGACCTACCGGGACTAGCAGGTACAATGAGCAGTTCTTC. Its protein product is CASRPTGTSRYNEQFF.